This TCR beta chain was recorded in a study of T cells after posttransplantation cyclophosphamide. The assay was immunoSEQ multiplex PCR, and TCRdb's table has in-frame clones only and misses some. This record lists about 37,000 clones, none seen once only, and the top ten clones contain 5.5% to 6%. The related graft donor's blood sample was taken on the day of bone marrow donation. Study results and caveats: Skin or GI-infiltrating T cells shared few TRB sequences with blood. Donor CD8+ memory clones often dominated recipient blood repertoires at later times. Recipient CMV seropositivity and CMV reactivation strongly tracked TRB clonality.

CDR1 is MNHEY and CDR2 is SMNVEV in the germline V gene (reference sequence). Between the trimmed V and J ends, which lost 4 bases and 7 bases, there was a span of 7 bases. The CDR3 totals 12 residues. This clone has at least ten counts. Its cognate antigen is unknown. The sequence was obtained from a man in his thirties or forties in good health and a related stem cell transplant donor. Sequenced sample: PBMCs. V and J are TRBV27 and TRBJ2-2; D gene unclear. DNA for the CDR3: TGTGCCAGCAGTTCCCTCGGCGGGGAGCTGTTTTTT. Its translation is CASSSLGGELFF.